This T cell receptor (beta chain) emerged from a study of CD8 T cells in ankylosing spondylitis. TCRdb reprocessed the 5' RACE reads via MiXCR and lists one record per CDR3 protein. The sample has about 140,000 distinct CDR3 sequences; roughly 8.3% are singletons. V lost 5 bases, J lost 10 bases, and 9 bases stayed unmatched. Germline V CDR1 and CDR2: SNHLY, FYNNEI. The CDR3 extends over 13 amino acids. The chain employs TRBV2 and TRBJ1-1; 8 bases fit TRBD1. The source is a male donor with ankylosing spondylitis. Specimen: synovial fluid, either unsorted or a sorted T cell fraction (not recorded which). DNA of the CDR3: TGTGCCAGCAGTTCCGGACAGGGTCTGAGAGCTTTCTTT. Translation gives CASSSGQGLRAFF. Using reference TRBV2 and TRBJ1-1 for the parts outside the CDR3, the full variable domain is EPEVTQTPSHQVTQMGQEVILRCVPISNHLYFYWYRQILGQKVEFLVSFYNNEISEKSEIFDDQFSVERPDGSNFTLKIRSTKLEDSAMYFCASSSGQGLRAFFGQGTRLTVV.